This note documents a single T cell receptor (beta chain) sequence. Its specificity is not known. Relative to the germline gene, one junction end is altered; a read error may explain this. These data originate in a study of early T cells in non-severe SARS-CoV-2 infection. Study in general: Sequenced bulk RNA came from whole blood that was unsorted, and chains were unpaired.

Attached unique molecular identifiers marked individual cDNA molecules. TCRdb recomputed calls from the 5' RACE reads with MiXCR, one row per CDR3 protein. The table has fewer than 100,000 distinct CDR3 sequences, about a sixth seen once; the top ten hold 2.5% to 3%. Germline CDR1 is SGHTA and CDR2 is FQGNSA. This CDR3 is built from 8 residues. Whole-study results and caveats: Anti-spike CD8 responses were favored by VDJdb matching, which missed private and CD4 specificities.

The sample consisted of whole blood. The TCR was taken from an adult who was a healthcare worker with PCR-confirmed SARS-CoV-2 infection or an uninfected control (not recorded which). This chain uses TRBV7-2 with TRBJ1-1; D is unresolved. The DNA of the CDR3 is TGTGCCAGCAGCCGCGTAAACTTT. Translating gives CASSRVNF.